Sequencing of this T cell receptor beta chain was carried out in a study of PD-L1 blockade in urothelial cancer. Only in-frame clones appear in the TCRdb table, and some are missing; sequencing was by immunoSEQ multiplex PCR. This table holds 85,000 to 130,000 clones, 91% found once. Germline V gene lookup returns CDR1 LGHNT and CDR2 FRNRAP. The CDR3 length is 16 residues. V was trimmed by 4 bases and J by 6 bases, leaving 19 bases between them. The source was PBMCs, collected around atezolizumab (anti-PD-L1) treatment. The genes are TRBV12-5 and TRBJ2-1; a possible D gene is TRBD2 (5 bases). The sequence derives from a woman older than 75 with urothelial cancer. This chain's CDR3 is CASGSLRGLLINEQFF. In DNA, the CDR3 is TGTGCTAGTGGTTCGCTCCGTGGACTTCTCATCAATGAGCAGTTCTTC.